This is a list of T cell receptor beta chains from one sample in a study of cytomegalovirus exposure and HLA in healthy donors. TCRdb's copy holds only in-frame clones and misses some; the assay was immunoSEQ multiplex PCR. The profile shows 110,000 to 150,000 clones, 70% to 85% of them singletons. The sequenced sample was PBMCs. These receptors originate from a woman between 45 and 60 years old in good health and CMV-seropositive. Each CDR3 is given with its conserved first and last residue. D genes are given only for firm matches. Size values are once, few and many counts, or a class for expanded clones, and some rows have none.

J gene	V gene	D gene	clone size	CDR3 protein	CDR3 DNA
TRBJ1-4	TRBV14	NA	few	CASSPINDRFGTNEKLFF	TGTGCCAGCAGCCCCATCAACGACAGGTTCGGGACTAATGAAAAACTGTTTTTT
TRBJ2-7	TRBV6-1	NA	NA	CATRTPTYEQYF	TGTGCCACGAGGACTCCTACCTACGAGCAGTACTTC
TRBJ1-4	TRBV19	NA	once	CASKAATNEKLFF	TGTGCTTCGAAGGCGGCAACTAATGAAAAACTGTTTTTT
TRBJ1-6	TRBV6-1	NA	NA	CASAGAQEASPLHF	TGTGCCAGCGCGGGCGCGCAGGAAGCCTCACCCCTCCACTTT
TRBJ1-2	TRBV28	NA	NA	CASSFIPVYGYTF	TGTGCCAGCAGCTTTATTCCGGTCTATGGCTACACCTTC
TRBJ1-2	TRBV4-2	NA	once	CASSQEQGLYGYTF	TGTGCCAGCAGCCAAGAACAGGGTCTGTATGGCTACACCTTC
TRBJ2-3	TRBV5-4	TRBD1	NA	CASSLGGQGADTQYF	TGTGCCAGCAGCTTAGGGGGACAGGGAGCAGATACGCAGTATTTT
TRBJ1-1	TRBV18	NA	NA	CASSPWGEMNTEAFF	TGTGCCAGCTCACCCTGGGGAGAGATGAACACTGAAGCTTTCTTT
TRBJ1-6	TRBV5-6	NA	NA	CASSLGGRDNSPFHF	TGTGCCAGCAGCTTGGGTGGGAGGGATAATTCACCCTTCCACTTT
TRBJ1-1	TRBV27	NA	NA	CASSLEPTGNTEAFF	TGTGCCAGCAGTTTGGAGCCGACAGGGAACACTGAAGCTTTCTTT
TRBJ1-5	TRBV28	TRBD1	NA	CASSFRTGGVQPQHF	TGTGCCAGCAGTTTTCGGACAGGGGGCGTCCAGCCCCAGCATTTT
TRBJ1-1	TRBV2	NA	NA	CASRTDRAGGANTEAFF	TGTGCCAGCAGGACCGACCGGGCGGGGGGCGCAAACACTGAAGCTTTCTTT
TRBJ2-1	TRBV12-5	TRBD2	NA	CASGLDGGGVSYNEQFF	TGTGCTAGTGGTTTGGATGGCGGGGGGGTGTCCTACAATGAGCAGTTCTTC
TRBJ1-5	TRBV5-3	NA	NA	CARSLARGRTSNQPQHF	TGTGCCAGAAGCTTGGCCCGCGGCCGAACATCCAATCAGCCCCAGCATTTT
TRBJ1-1	TRBV9	TRBD1	NA	CASSVRTGGSEAFF	TGTGCCAGCAGCGTAAGGACAGGGGGCTCTGAAGCTTTCTTT
TRBJ2-7	TRBV6-5	TRBD1	few	CASSRRQGGPYEQYF	TGTGCCAGCAGCCGGAGACAGGGGGGCCCCTACGAGCAGTACTTC
TRBJ2-2	TRBV29-1	TRBD1	NA	CSVGQGYTGELFF	TGCAGCGTGGGACAGGGGTACACCGGGGAGCTGTTTTTT
TRBJ1-2	TRBV28	NA	few	CASSLAANYGYTF	TGTGCCAGCAGTTTAGCCGCGAACTATGGCTACACCTTC
TRBJ2-6	TRBV4-3	TRBD2	NA	CASSQGTSVSGANVLTF	TGCGCCAGCAGCCAAGGGACTAGCGTTTCTGGGGCCAACGTCCTGACTTTC
TRBJ1-5	TRBV6-1	TRBD1	NA	CASSVGQGSNQPQHF	TGTGCCAGCAGTGTCGGACAGGGGAGCAATCAGCCCCAGCATTTT
TRBJ1-4	TRBV11-3	NA	NA	CASSYPQVLNEKLFF	TGTGCCAGCAGCTATCCACAGGTCCTTAATGAAAAACTGTTTTTT
TRBJ2-2	TRBV4-1	TRBD1	NA	CASSLGRQGDTGELFF	TGCGCCAGCAGCCTTGGTCGACAGGGGGACACCGGGGAGCTGTTTTTT
TRBJ2-1	TRBV11-2	NA	NA	CASSPSAGASQQFF	TGTGCCAGCAGCCCGTCGGCGGGGGCAAGCCAGCAGTTCTTC
TRBJ1-2	TRBV19	NA	NA	CASTDGQSYGYTF	TGTGCCAGTACCGACGGACAGTCCTATGGCTACACCTTC
TRBJ1-6	TRBV28	NA	NA	CASSYQINSPLHF	TGTGCCAGCAGTTATCAGATTAATTCACCCCTCCACTTT
TRBJ2-3	TRBV2	TRBD1	NA	CASRGGQAADTQYF	TGTGCCAGCAGGGGGGGACAGGCGGCAGATACGCAGTATTTT
TRBJ2-6	TRBV5-1	NA	NA	CASSSLREGEANVLTF	TGCGCCAGCAGCTCCCTTCGTGAGGGGGAGGCCAACGTCCTGACTTTC
TRBJ2-7	TRBV7-2	TRBD2	NA	CASSLGVGGAGGLYEQYF	TGTGCCAGCAGCTTAGGAGTGGGCGGAGCGGGGGGGCTCTACGAGCAGTACTTC
TRBJ2-7	TRBV6-6	NA	NA	CASRRDTTYEQYF	TGTGCCAGCAGGAGGGACACGACCTACGAGCAGTACTTC
TRBJ1-6	TRBV4-2	NA	NA	CASSQEVGGRDNSPLYF	TGTGCCAGCAGCCAAGAAGTAGGAGGTAGAGATAATTCACCCCTCTACTTT
TRBJ2-3	TRBV5-4	TRBD1	NA	CASSRDREIDTQYF	TGTGCCAGCAGCCGGGACAGGGAGATAGATACGCAGTATTTT
TRBJ2-3	TRBV2	NA	once	CASSARGAGTDTQYF	TGTGCCAGCAGCGCCCGGGGGGCGGGGACAGATACGCAGTATTTT
TRBJ1-4	TRBV10-3	TRBD1	NA	CAISSGQGSEKLFF	TGTGCCATCAGTTCGGGACAGGGGTCTGAAAAACTGTTTTTT
TRBJ1-1	TRBV29-1	NA	NA	CSVDAGEGTEAFF	TGCAGCGTTGATGCAGGTGAGGGCACTGAAGCTTTCTTT
TRBJ1-1	TRBV19	TRBD1	NA	CASSATDRGTEAFF	TGTGCCAGTAGTGCCACGGACAGGGGGACTGAAGCTTTCTTT
TRBJ2-7	TRBV11-2	NA	NA	CASRFSQGSKYEQYF	TGTGCCAGCAGATTTTCCCAGGGTAGTAAGTACGAGCAGTACTTC
TRBJ2-4	TRBV19	NA	NA	CASSFNRADIQYF	TGTGCCAGTAGTTTCAACAGGGCGGACATTCAGTACTTC
TRBJ2-3	TRBV14	NA	NA	CASSQVENPRTDTQYF	TGTGCCAGCAGCCAAGTTGAGAACCCCAGGACAGATACGCAGTATTTT
TRBJ2-7	TRBV7-2	NA	few	CASSPGLFPYEQYF	TGTGCCAGCAGCCCCGGTCTCTTCCCCTACGAGCAGTACTTC
TRBJ2-3	TRBV11-2	TRBD2	NA	CASSPPGGRAGTQYF	TGTGCCAGCAGCCCCCCCGGGGGGAGGGCAGGTACGCAGTATTTT
TRBJ2-7	TRBV2	NA	NA	CASTEADSYEQYF	TGTGCCAGCACGGAGGCGGATTCCTACGAGCAGTACTTC
TRBJ2-7	TRBV25-1	TRBD1	NA	CASSEGGTVTYEQYF	TGTGCCAGCAGTGAAGGTGGGACAGTCACCTACGAGCAGTACTTC
TRBJ2-3	TRBV2	TRBD1	NA	CASSMGQGALDTQYF	TGTGCCAGCAGTATGGGACAGGGGGCGTTGGATACGCAGTATTTT
TRBJ1-3	TRBV29-1	NA	once	CSVEDLTGDTRNTIYF	TGCAGCGTTGAAGATCTTACCGGGGATACGCGAAACACCATATATTTT
TRBJ2-2	TRBV9	NA	once	CASSAFAGAGELFF	TGTGCCAGCAGCGCTTTTGCAGGGGCCGGGGAGCTGTTTTTT
TRBJ1-1	TRBV19	TRBD1	NA	CASGYRGSAFF	TGTGCCAGTGGGTACAGGGGATCAGCTTTCTTT